This section outlines one T cell receptor beta chain sequence together with its context. Assay used: immunoSEQ multiplex PCR; TCRdb lists only in-frame clones, some missing. The sample contains about 46,000 clones, approximately 85% of which appear only once. The data were taken from a study of blood T cell repertoires in COVID-19. Study-wide background: Donors in the United States, Italy and Spain gave samples during acute or convalescent COVID-19.

This CDR3 has 15 residues. The trim removed 0 bases at V and 4 bases at J, leaving 6 bases unmatched. Germline V gene lookup returns CDR1 SGHNT and CDR2 YYREEE (reference sequence). The rearrangement uses TRBV5-4 and TRBJ2-7, with 8 bases matching TRBD2. This TCR derives from a woman of 80 years or more with COVID-19, enrolled during active disease. What was sequenced was peripheral blood. The CDR3 DNA reads as TGTGCCAGCAGCTTGGCAAGCGGGAGCCAATACGAGCAGTACTTC. Translating it yields CASSLASGSQYEQYF.